One and the same sample provided the 2 T cell receptor beta chains below, sequenced in a study of response to subunit inactivated influenza vaccine (dated by TCRdb to between 2018 and 2020). Library construction relied on RT-PCR. These reads were obtained on an Illumina HiSeq 2500. TCRdb reworked the public reads: Q25 trimming with fastp, MiXCR clone assembly, productive beta chains retained. Each CDR3 protein appears once, grouped with its most common genes and DNA. A total of 700,000 to 900,000 distinct CDR3 sequences appear in this sample, 21% of them only once. The ten top clones hold about a tenth of the sample. Specimen: PBMCs from blood, collected about 5 days after vaccination. The receptors originated from a man aged 50 to 59 who received an inactivated influenza vaccine. Donor details come from another sample of the same person, matched by shared clones.

In this sample, this clonotype turned up many times. This chain joins TRBV5-1 and TRBJ2-3; 14 bases agree with TRBD2. V was clipped by 4 bases and J by 4 bases; unmatched bases: 8. CDR1 and CDR2 from the germline V gene are SGHRS and YFSETQ. The CDR3 runs 17 residues. The CDR3 spells CASSPTPTSGGADTQYF. Written as DNA, the CDR3 is TGCGCCAGCAGCCCAACGCCGACTAGCGGGGGGGCAGATACGCAGTATTTT.

This rearrangement joins TRBV7-3 to TRBJ2-3; no definite D call. V was shortened by 2 bases and J by 0 bases, with 9 bases between the two germline ends. The length of the CDR3 is 15 residues. CDR1 SGHTA and CDR2 FQGTGA come from the germline V gene. CDR3 sequence reads: CASSLSPVSTDTQYF. The CDR3 nucleotides read TGTGCCAGCAGCTTATCACCCGTAAGCACAGATACGCAGTATTTT.